The 16 T cell receptor beta chains listed next were all sequenced from one sample in a study of blood T cell repertoires in COVID-19. This table comes from immunoSEQ multiplex PCR, and its TCRdb copy is limited to in-frame clones, with some not included. In the table there are 140,000 or so clones, approximately 84% of which are singletons. The sequenced sample was peripheral blood. Receptors originate from a human donor in a cohort sampled during active COVID-19.

The chain employs TRBV5-1 and TRBJ2-1; unclear D gene. This CDR3 is 12 amino acids long. The germline V and J ends were trimmed by 4 bases and 5 bases, with 7 bases remaining between them. Germline V gene data show CDR1 as SGHRS and CDR2 as YFSETQ. DNA for the CDR3: TGCGCCAGCAGCCCACTGAACAATGAGCAGTTCTTC. Translating it yields CASSPLNNEQFF.

The chain combines TRBV18 with TRBJ1-1; 10 bases map to TRBD1. Trimming took 3 bases from V and 12 from J; bases not matched to a gene: 7. The CDR3 length is 13 residues. CDR1 is KGHSH and CDR2 is LQKENI in the germline V gene. The CDR3 spells CASSPTGGLESFF. As DNA, the CDR3 is TGTGCCAGCTCACCGACAGGGGGCCTTGAGTCTTTCTTT. Variable domain in full (rest from reference TRBV18 and TRBJ1-1): NAGVMQNPRHLVRRRGQEARLRCSPMKGHSHVYWYRQLPEEGLKFMVYLQKENIIDESGMPKERFSAEFPKEGPSILRIQQVVRGDSAAYFCASSPTGGLESFFGQGTRLTVV.

This clone has just one count. V usage is TRBV3-1 (or the pseudogene TRBV3-2) and J usage is TRBJ2-1; D is unclear. V lost 2 bases and J 10 bases, leaving 12 bases between the germline ends. The length of the CDR3 is 13 residues. Germline CDR1 and CDR2: LGHDT and YNNKEL (reference sequence). The CDR3 coding sequence is TGTGCCAGCAGCCAACACGTAGTCGGGGAGCAGTTCTTC. Encoded protein: CASSQHVVGEQFF.

This chain joins TRBV27 and TRBJ2-5, with D perhaps TRBD2 (5 bases). The length of the CDR3 is 15 residues. Per germline, CDR1 MNHEY and CDR2 SMNVEV (reference sequence). The germline V and J ends were trimmed by 7 bases and 5 bases, with 20 bases remaining between them. CDR3 protein: CASKPLRGGRETQYF. Written as DNA, the CDR3 is TGTGCCAGCAAGCCTCTTCGGGGTGGTCGGGAGACCCAGTACTTC.

The chain uses TRBV14 and TRBJ2-3; D ambiguous. CDR3 length equals 14 residues. Germline-derived CDR1 and CDR2 are SGHDN and FVKESK. V was pared by 3 bases and J by 0 bases, with 7 bases between. The CDR3 DNA reads as TGTGCCAGCAGCCACCTCACAAGCACAGATACGCAGTATTTT. Its translation: CASSHLTSTDTQYF.

The rearrangement uses TRBV11-2 and TRBJ1-4; 7 nucleotides agree with TRBD1. V lost 4 bases, J lost 0 bases, and 14 bases stayed unmatched. The CDR3 is 19 amino acids. The germline V gene encodes CDR1 SGHAT and CDR2 FQNNGV. CDR3 nucleotides: TGTGCCAGCAGCTCCTCCAGGGGCAGGGGGGTTGCAACTAATGAAAAACTGTTTTTT. Its protein product is CASSSSRGRGVATNEKLFF.

The CDR3 here is CASTLTHQGGEKLFF. CDR3 DNA: TGTGCCAGCACCTTGACTCACCAGGGTGGAGAAAAACTGTTTTTT. The chain recombines TRBV6-4 with TRBJ1-4; TRBD1 is a possible D gene (5 bases). Germline CDR1 and CDR2: MRHNA and SNTAGT. This CDR3 region has 15 residues. V lost 7 bases and J 8 bases, leaving 20 bases between the germline ends.

This clone came up once. V gene TRBV10-3 combines with J gene TRBJ2-1; 10 nucleotides agree with TRBD2. Germline V gives CDR1 ENHRY, CDR2 SYGVKD. CDR3 length equals 15 residues. Germline trimming cut 6 bases from V and 7 bases from J; bases unmatched to any gene: 9. This CDR3 reads CAISSPSGGRNEQFF. CDR3 nucleotides: TGTGCCATCAGCTCCCCTAGCGGGGGAAGAAATGAGCAGTTCTTC.

This chain joins TRBV6-5 and TRBJ2-7; 7 bases match TRBD1. J lost 2 bases, V lost 4 bases, and 2 bases had no gene match. Per germline, CDR1 MNHEY and CDR2 SVGAGI. CDR3 size: 13 residues. CDR3 nucleotide sequence: TGTGCCAGCAGTTGGCAGGGGGCCTACGAGCAGTACTTC. This gives the protein CASSWQGAYEQYF.

V is TRBV5-1 and J is TRBJ2-5; TRBD1 is a possible D gene (5 bases). Trimming removed 0 bases at V and 2 bases at J, with 8 bases between. CDR1 SGHRS and CDR2 YFSETQ come from the germline V gene. This CDR3 is 14 amino acids long. The CDR3: CASSLEAGQETQYF. CDR3 nucleotides: TGCGCCAGCAGCTTGGAGGCAGGGCAAGAGACCCAGTACTTC.

The chain combines TRBV27 with TRBJ2-2; weak D call: TRBD1 (6 bases). V was cut by 7 bases and J by 0 bases, with 18 bases left in between. In germline, CDR1 is MNHEY, CDR2 SMNVEV (reference sequence). The CDR3 is 17 residues long. The CDR3 is CASTRTATIANTGELFF. The CDR3 DNA follows: TGTGCCAGCACTAGGACAGCTACTATCGCGAACACCGGGGAGCTGTTTTTT.

This rearrangement joins TRBV10-1 to TRBJ1-2; TRBD1 is a possible D gene (6 bases). The germline V and J ends were trimmed by 4 bases and 7 bases, with 13 bases remaining between them. Germline V CDR1 and CDR2: WNHNN, SYGVQD (reference sequence). The CDR3 is made up of 13 amino acids. The CDR3 loop reads CASSGDTVAGYTF. For the CDR3, the DNA is TGCGCCAGCAGTGGGGACACGGTTGCTGGCTACACCTTC.

The chain recombines TRBV5-4 with TRBJ1-2; 7 bases match TRBD1. V was pared by 3 bases and J by 5 bases, with 10 bases of the junction left unmatched. The V gene's germline CDR1 is SGHNT and CDR2 YYREEE (reference sequence). The length of the CDR3 is 15 residues. CDR3: CASSSPDRSLYGYTF. CDR3 DNA sequence: TGTGCCAGCAGCTCCCCGGACAGGTCGTTGTATGGCTACACCTTC.

The V gene is TRBV6-5, the J gene TRBJ2-7; tentatively, D is TRBD2 (5 bases). V was shortened by 2 bases and J by 0 bases, with 11 bases between the two germline ends. The CDR3 runs to 15 residues. Germline assignment: CDR1 MNHEY and CDR2 SVGAGI. In nucleotides, the CDR3 is TGTGCCAGCAGTTACCGGTCTGGGAGCTCCTACGAGCAGTACTTC. It codes for CASSYRSGSSYEQYF.

The sample holds one count of this clone. The V and J genes are TRBV28 and TRBJ1-6, with 9 bases fitting TRBD1. CDR3 length: 18 amino acids. Germline V CDR1 and CDR2: MDHEN, SYDVKM. The trim removed 2 bases at V and 7 bases at J, leaving 12 bases unmatched. The chain's CDR3 is CASSLKPVVQGANSPLHF. In DNA form, the CDR3 reads TGTGCCAGCAGTTTAAAGCCCGTCGTACAGGGGGCGAATTCACCCCTCCACTTT.

This clone has only one observation. The chain links TRBV12-5 to TRBJ2-2, with 8 bases identical to TRBD1. CDR3 length: 15 amino acids. Germline loops: CDR1 LGHNT, CDR2 FRNRAP. J lost 7 bases, V lost 5 bases, and 9 bases had no gene match. The CDR3 nucleotides are TGTGCTAGTGGTCTAGGGGACAGGTCGAGCGGGGAGCTGTTTTTT. This encodes CASGLGDRSSGELFF.